Listed below are T cell receptor beta chains from one sample, sequenced in a study of T cells after yellow fever vaccination. Each CDR3 protein gets one entry after TCRdb re-called the 5' RACE reads with MiXCR. Of 50,000 to 60,000 distinct CDR3 sequences in the sample, around 6.2% were seen once. The sample was PBMCs, either bulk or a sorted T-cell subset (CD4+, CD8+, memory, or dextramer-sorted; not recorded which), taken on the day of the yellow fever booster vaccination. The receptors derive from a man younger than 35 who received the YFV17D yellow fever vaccine. Each CDR3 is given without its conserved first and last residue. The order of the fields is CDR3 length, J gene, V gene, CDR3 protein.

>12|TRBJ1-2|TRBV7-9
ASSNIRETYGYT
>13|TRBJ2-3|TRBV20-1
SAQPERVSTDTQY
>11|TRBJ2-1|TRBV29-1
SVDGVSYNEQF
>10|TRBJ1-1|TRBV25-1
ASKDRGTEAF
>13|TRBJ2-7|TRBV11-2
ASSLRQGAWGEQY
>11|TRBJ2-1|TRBV7-9
ASRPTGSGEQF
>13|TRBJ2-5|TRBV7-2
ASSFQRGSQETQY
>16|TRBJ1-6|TRBV29-1
SVDSRLPGDRGDSPLH
>13|TRBJ2-3|TRBV5-1
ASNRGAGFTDTQY
>16|TRBJ2-3|TRBV15
DTSRGPVGQISTDTQY
>12|TRBJ1-1|TRBV29-1
SVDAGAVNTEAF
>9|TRBJ2-5|TRBV7-2
ASRWRETQY
>12|TRBJ2-7|TRBV7-6
ASSSSGADYEQY
>13|TRBJ2-2|TRBV10-3
AISGPTGGPGELF
>14|TRBJ2-1|TRBV5-5
ASSSPVANPYNEQF
>12|TRBJ2-7|TRBV20-1
SARDVKGLYEQY
>11|TRBJ1-1|TRBV6-5
ASSYSRGSEAF
>11|TRBJ1-1|TRBV5-1
ASSLAQGREAF
>14|TRBJ2-5|TRBV6-2/TRBV6-3
ASSNPRTSDKETQY
>10|TRBJ2-7|TRBV29-1
SVEVRTYEQY
>13|TRBJ2-7|TRBV7-9
ASSLEAGGSYEQY
>14|TRBJ2-5|TRBV6-5
ASREDRAIFGETQY
>12|TRBJ2-7|TRBV6-2/TRBV6-3
ASSHRGRGYEQY
>10|TRBJ1-2|TRBV5-4
ASSGTVGGYT
>10|TRBJ2-7|TRBV7-2
ASSSDGYEQY
>11|TRBJ1-2|TRBV5-6
ASSLVGSYGYT
>15|TRBJ2-6|TRBV6-1
ASHLAPRDSGANVLT
>11|TRBJ2-1|TRBV30
AWSPVGGNEQF
>10|TRBJ2-2|TRBV5-1
ASRSGTGELF
>11|TRBJ2-5|TRBV20-1
SARTGGRETQY
>13|TRBJ2-3|TRBV6-6
ASRRTGEGTDTQY
>12|TRBJ2-2|TRBV5-1
ASSDQGNTGELF
>14|TRBJ2-2|TRBV7-3
ASSLSPSLGTGELF
>13|TRBJ2-7|TRBV27
ASSLDSGGSYEQY
>10|TRBJ2-1|TRBV29-1
SARASGDEQF
>13|TRBJ1-5|TRBV20-1
SARGRREANQPQH